This TCR beta chain was documented in a study of identical twins. General study results and limits: Models, which agreed with sharing between unrelated individuals, nonetheless underestimated the out-of-frame TCR alpha sharing seen in monozygotic twins. Alpha sequences that were out-of-frame and twin-shared showed an excess of low generation probability.

The V segment lost 8 bases and the J segment 4 bases; nucleotides outside the gene matches: 10. The CDR3 runs to 17 residues. CDR1 SEHNR and CDR2 FQNEAQ come from the germline V gene (reference sequence). Only a few counts were recorded for this clonotype. The antigen remains undetermined. Template switching created a universal primer site, and the cDNA included unique molecular identifiers. TCRdb reanalysed the 5' RACE reads using MiXCR and keeps one entry per CDR3 protein. The table includes around 280,000 distinct CDR3 sequences, about 8.3% detected once. A further study also used this sample, focusing on yellow fever vaccine responses in identical twins. That investigation notes: Twins reportedly showed a vaccine T cell response that seemed partly convergent and partly personalized.

What was sequenced was memory (CD45RO+) T cells sorted from blood. V is TRBV7-9 and J is TRBJ2-6, with 11 nucleotides matching TRBD1. The TCR sequence derives from a woman between 18 and 30 years old in good health. DNA for the CDR3: TGTGCCAGCGGGAAATGGACAGGGGGCTTCGGGGCCAACGTCCTGACTTTC. Residues: CASGKWTGGFGANVLTF. Together with reference TRBV7-9 and TRBJ2-6, the CDR3 gives the full variable domain: DTGVSQNPRHKITKRGQNVTFRCDPISEHNRLYWYRQTLGQGPEFLTYFQNEAQLEKSRLLSDRFSAERPKGSFSTLEIQRTEQGDSAMYLCASGKWTGGFGANVLTFGAGSRLTVL.